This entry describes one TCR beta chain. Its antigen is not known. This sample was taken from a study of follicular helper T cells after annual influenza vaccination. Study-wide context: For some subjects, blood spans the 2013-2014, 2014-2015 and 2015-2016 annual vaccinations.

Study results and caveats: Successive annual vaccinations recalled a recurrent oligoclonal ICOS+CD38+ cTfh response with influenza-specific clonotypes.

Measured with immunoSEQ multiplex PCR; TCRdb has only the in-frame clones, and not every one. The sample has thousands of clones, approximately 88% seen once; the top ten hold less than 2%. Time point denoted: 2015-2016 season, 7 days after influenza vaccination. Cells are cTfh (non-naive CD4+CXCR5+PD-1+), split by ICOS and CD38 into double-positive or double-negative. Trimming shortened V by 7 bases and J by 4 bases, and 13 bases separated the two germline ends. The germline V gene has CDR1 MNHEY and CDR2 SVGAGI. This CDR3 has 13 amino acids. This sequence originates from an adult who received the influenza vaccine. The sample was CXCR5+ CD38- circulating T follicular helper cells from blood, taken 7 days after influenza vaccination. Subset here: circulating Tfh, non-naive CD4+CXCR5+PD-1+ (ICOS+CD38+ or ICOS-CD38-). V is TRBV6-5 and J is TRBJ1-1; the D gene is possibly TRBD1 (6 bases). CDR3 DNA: TGTGCCAGCATTCACCCCAGGGGCACTGAAGCTTTCTTT. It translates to CASIHPRGTEAFF.